The rows below give T cell receptor beta chains drawn from one sample of a study of shared clonotypes between healthy human individuals. Clones were read by immunoSEQ multiplex PCR, and TCRdb kept only the in-frame ones, dropping some. The data hold roughly 1,500,000 clones, with approximately 98% observed a single time. Sequencing was done on a sample of naive CD4+ T cells sorted from blood. These receptors originate from a man aged 30-40 years in good health. CDR3s include the opening cysteine and the closing phenylalanine or tryptophan. D genes are given only for firm matches. Clone size is not always given. Where it is, it says once, few, many or a class for expanded clones.

NA	NA	TRBJ2-3	TRBV5-1	TGCGCCAGCAGAAACGAGGACGCGCAGTATTTT	CASRNEDAQYF
NA	NA	TRBJ2-7	TRBV11-2	TGTGCCAGCAGCTTAGACAGGTTCGGCGAGCAGTACTTC	CASSLDRFGEQYF
NA	NA	TRBJ2-7	TRBV7-2	TGTGCCAGCAGTCCCGACACGGGGCCCCTCGAGCAGTACTTC	CASSPDTGPLEQYF
NA	NA	TRBJ2-7	TRBV5-4	TGTGCCAGCAGCTTCACAGGCTACTACGAGCAGTACTTC	CASSFTGYYEQYF
NA	TRBD2	TRBJ2-1	TRBV11-3	TGTGCCAGCAGCTTAGGAGGACTAGCGTTCAATGAGCAGTTCTTC	CASSLGGLAFNEQFF
NA	TRBD1	TRBJ2-3	TRBV10-3	TGTGCCATCAGTGACGGGACAGGTGCAGATACGCAGTATTTT	CAISDGTGADTQYF
once	NA	TRBJ2-1	TRBV9	TGTGCCAGCAGCGTAGAGGTCGGAGGGGATGAGCAGTTCTTC	CASSVEVGGDEQFF
NA	NA	TRBJ2-7	TRBV5-6	TGTGCCAGCAGCCCTCCGAGACAATTCTTCTCCTACGAGCAGTACTTC	CASSPPRQFFSYEQYF
NA	NA	TRBJ2-3	TRBV6-5	TGTGCCAGCAGTTACTCGTACTCCAATACGCAGTATTTT	CASSYSYSNTQYF
NA	NA	TRBJ2-2	TRBV28	TGTGCCAGCAGTTTATCCCGAGGCACCGGGGAGCTGTTTTTT	CASSLSRGTGELFF
NA	NA	TRBJ1-1	TRBV5-5	TGTGCCAGCAGCCTATCGTATGCGAACACTGAAGCTTTCTTT	CASSLSYANTEAFF
NA	NA	TRBJ1-5	TRBV19	TGTGCCAGTATCTCGGGGTTGCCCCAGCATTTT	CASISGLPQHF
NA	NA	TRBJ2-7	TRBV4-1	TGCGCCAGCAGTCCGAGAGGTACTAGCCGCTCCTACGAGCAGTACTTC	CASSPRGTSRSYEQYF
NA	NA	TRBJ2-2	TRBV11-2	TGTGCCAGCAGTTTCTGGACTTACACCGGGGAGCTGTTTTTT	CASSFWTYTGELFF
NA	NA	TRBJ1-4	TRBV9	TGTGCCAGCAGCACGAGACCCAACGGGGCTGAAAAACTGTTTTTT	CASSTRPNGAEKLFF
NA	TRBD2	TRBJ2-1	TRBV7-9	TGTGCCAGCAGCTTAGTTGGACAACCGGGACTAGCGGACCAGGTAGGGGTCTTC	CASSLVGQPGLADQVGVF
NA	TRBD1	TRBJ1-5	TRBV25-1	TGTGCCAGCAGTGCCGGGACAGGGGGAAGTTCCCAGCATTTT	CASSAGTGGSSQHF
NA	NA	TRBJ2-4	TRBV7-8	TGTGCCAGCAGCTCAAAAAACATTCAGTACTTC	CASSSKNIQYF
NA	NA	TRBJ2-7	TRBV7-9	TGTGCCAGCAGCTTAAGCGGAGCCAACTCCTACGAGCAGTACTTC	CASSLSGANSYEQYF
NA	NA	TRBJ1-1	TRBV11-2	TGTGCCAGCAGCTTAGGTTGGACTGAAGCTTTCTTT	CASSLGWTEAFF
NA	NA	TRBJ2-2	TRBV7-2	TGTGCCAGCAGCCAAACCATATCGAACACCGGGGAGCTGTTTTTT	CASSQTISNTGELFF
NA	NA	TRBJ2-3	TRBV2	TGTGCCAGCAGGTCTAGCACAGATACGCAGTATTTT	CASRSSTDTQYF